This TCR beta chain comes out of a study of blood T cell repertoires in COVID-19. Study background: Sites across the United States, Italy and Spain contributed samples from acute and convalescent COVID-19. PBMCs, B-cell-depleted T cells, or T cells were the source of the cDNA or gDNA that made up the material.

Germline CDR1 SGHKS, CDR2 YYEKEE (reference sequence). CDR3 size: 16 residues. V dropped 2 bases and J dropped 3 bases, with 18 bases sitting between them. Recruited during active infection, patients (from Seattle) were subsequently followed longitudinally. Original handling: Estimation of nucleated cell counts relied on the amplification of reference gene primers. The repertoire was sequenced with immunoSEQ multiplex PCR; TCRdb's copy has only in-frame clones and lacks some. V, J and clone size are taken as reported in that table, and D and trimming were inferred from the DNA itself. The data show about 200,000 clones, 92% seen once.

The receptor was isolated from a man between 60 and 75 years old with COVID-19, enrolled during active disease. This chain uses TRBV5-5 with TRBJ2-7; TRBD1 might be the D (6 bases). Sequenced: peripheral blood. CDR3 nucleotide sequence: TGTGCCAGCAGCTTACAGTCGGCAGGGGCGAGCTACGAGCAGTACTTC. This codes for CASSLQSAGASYEQYF.